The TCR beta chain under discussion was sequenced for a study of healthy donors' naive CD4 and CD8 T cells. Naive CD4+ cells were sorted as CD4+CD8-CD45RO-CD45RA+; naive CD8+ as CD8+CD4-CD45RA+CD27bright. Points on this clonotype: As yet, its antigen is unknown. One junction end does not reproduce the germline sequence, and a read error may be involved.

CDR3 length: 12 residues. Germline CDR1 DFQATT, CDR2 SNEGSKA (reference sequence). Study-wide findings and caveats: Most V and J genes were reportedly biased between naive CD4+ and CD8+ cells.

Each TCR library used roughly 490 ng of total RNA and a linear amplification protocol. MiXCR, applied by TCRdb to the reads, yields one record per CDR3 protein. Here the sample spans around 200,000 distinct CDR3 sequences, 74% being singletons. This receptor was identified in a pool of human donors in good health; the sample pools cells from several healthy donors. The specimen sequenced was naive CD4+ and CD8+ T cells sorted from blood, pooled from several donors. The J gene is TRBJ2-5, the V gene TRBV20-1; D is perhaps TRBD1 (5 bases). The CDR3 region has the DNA TGCAATGCTAGAAATCGACAGGAGACCCAGTACTTC. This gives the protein CNARNRQETQYF.